This T cell receptor beta chain comes out of a study of T cells in Graves' hyperthyroidism and ophthalmopathy. This clonotype was seen ten or more times. V lost 7 bases and J lost 3, with 12 bases in between. The length of the CDR3 is 12 residues. Germline values: CDR1 GTSNPN, CDR2 SVGIG (reference sequence). Regions amplified from RNA transcripts were the TCR beta CDR3 regions. The study used the HTBI primer set for a first-round RT-PCR of the TCR CDR3. TCRdb used MiXCR to reprocess the multiplex PCR reads, holding one entry per CDR3 protein. The sample has fewer than 700,000 distinct CDR3 sequences, under 20% seen once; the top ten hold around 3.9%.

The V and J genes are TRBV30 and TRBJ1-1, with no clear D. The sample taken for sequencing was blood. The TCR sequence derives from a woman younger than 45 with Graves' hyperthyroidism. CDR3 sequence reads: CAFLTSDTEAFF. The CDR3 DNA follows: TGTGCCTTTCTGACAAGCGACACTGAAGCTTTCTTT.